At least ten counts were recorded for the clone carrying this T cell receptor (beta chain). MiXCR, run by TCRdb on the 5' RACE reads, gives a single entry per CDR3 protein. The profile shows 35,000 to 40,000 distinct CDR3 sequences, about 7% of them singletons. The ends were cut back, 4 bases at V and 3 bases at J, with 14 bases in the middle. The CDR3 covers 14 residues. Germline V CDR1 and CDR2: DFQATT, SNEGSKA (reference sequence). This sample is drawn from a study of neurological immune-mediated disorders. This TCR came from a woman aged 40-49 years in good health. The sequenced sample consisted of PBMCs. V is TRBV20-1 and J is TRBJ2-3; a weak D match, TRBD2 (5 bases). CDR3 in amino acids: CSAKEGIRTDTQYF. DNA for the CDR3: TGCAGTGCTAAAGAGGGTATCCGGACAGATACGCAGTATTTT.